The T cell receptor (beta chain) under discussion was sequenced for a study of T-cell memory formation after mild COVID-19. TCRdb processed the 5' RACE reads anew with MiXCR; each CDR3 protein has one entry. This table has under 250,000 distinct CDR3 sequences, 9.5% to 10% appearing once. The germline V and J ends were trimmed by 3 bases and 3 bases, with 8 bases remaining between them. The CDR3 loop spans 13 amino acids. Per germline, CDR1 LGHNA and CDR2 YNFKEQ. The rearrangement links TRBV4-2 to TRBJ2-5; D possibly matches TRBD1 or TRBD2 (5 bases each). This receptor was obtained from a man aged 18 to 35 who had mild COVID-19 (a few samples of this study predate the infection). Cell type and time point are not known. The sample comprised PBMCs or a T cell subset sorted from them (not recorded which). This CDR3 reads CASSQGPKETQYF. The CDR3, as DNA: TGTGCCAGCAGCCAGGGACCAAAAGAGACCCAGTACTTC.